This TCR beta chain was sequenced for a study of cytomegalovirus exposure and HLA in healthy donors. The study's findings and limits: CMV antigen specificity was confirmed in vitro for three CMV-associated chains.

The germline gives CDR1 LGHNA, CDR2 YSLEER. After removal of 3 bases from V and 0 bases from J, the junction contained 4 bases not matched to a gene. The CDR3 sequence is 16 residues long. In the case of this clone: No antigen is known for it.

The study ran its PCR with 60 Vbeta and 13 Jbeta primers. Some clones are missing from TCRdb's copy, which holds only in-frame ones; the method was immunoSEQ multiplex PCR. The sample consists of some 110,000 clones, 65% to 75% of them appearing once. The rearrangement joins TRBV4-3 to TRBJ1-2; 10 positions agree with TRBD1. This clonotype was sampled from a man aged 25-45 years in good health and CMV-seropositive. The source material was PBMCs. The CDR3 here is CASSQVGQGANYGYTF. CDR3 DNA sequence: TGCGCCAGCAGCCAGGTTGGACAGGGGGCTAACTATGGCTACACCTTC.